This T cell receptor beta chain was identified in a study of CD8 T cells in ankylosing spondylitis. With respect to this clonotype: Its antigen is unidentified.

Library preparation for TCR beta used quantitative 5'-RACE with molecular barcodes. TCRdb processed the 5' RACE reads anew with MiXCR; each CDR3 protein has one entry. The repertoire includes tens of thousands of distinct CDR3 sequences, roughly 6.8% of them detected once, and roughly a tenth sits in the top ten. Study conclusions and caveats: As reported, disease-linked clones showed significant enrichment in matched ankylosing spondylitis synovial fluid.

The CDR3 covers 15 residues. V lost 4 bases to trimming and J lost 5 bases, with 17 bases between them. Germline V lookup: CDR1 ENHRY, CDR2 SYGVKD. The V and J genes are TRBV10-3 and TRBJ1-1; D not certain. The TCR originated in a male donor with ankylosing spondylitis or in good health (not recorded which). The source material was blood, either unsorted or a sorted T cell fraction (not recorded which). In DNA form, the CDR3 reads TGTGCCATCAGTGGGTCTTACAGTGGAGGAACTGAAGCTTTCTTT. Protein sequence: CAISGSYSGGTEAFF.